This TCR beta chain stems from a study of blood T cells in healthy people across ages. As to this clonotype: Its antigen is still unknown.

Alongside a J-beta primer mix, a sample-barcoded 5' primer served in a second PCR lasting roughly 6 to 11 cycles. TCRdb redid the calling of the 5' RACE reads with MiXCR, one entry per CDR3 protein. The data contain 1.5 million to 2 million distinct CDR3 sequences, 30% to 40% of them singletons. CDR1 SGHDN and CDR2 FVKESK come from the germline V gene. Trimming left V 8 bases short and J 6 bases short, with 13 bases between. The CDR3 loop spans 12 amino acids. The study's findings and limits: Considered underestimates were the diversity estimates obtained from one million T cells. TCR beta diversity, measured per million T cells, fell in a roughly linear way with age. Both naive CD4+ cell counts and diversity were greater in long-lived donors than in aged donors.

The chain recombines TRBV14 with TRBJ1-1; D gene unclear. Sequencing was performed on blood. The TCR comes from a human donor in good health. CDR3 protein: CASDTLRAEAFF. For the CDR3, the DNA is TGTGCCAGCGACACCCTCCGGGCTGAAGCTTTCTTT.